This T cell receptor (beta chain) is drawn from a study of T cell responses to AZD1222 COVID-19 vaccine (TCRdb year 2021). General notes on the study: A total of roughly 240 trial participants underwent TCR sequencing, of whom roughly 210 received two doses of AZD1222 and 26 received two doses of the MenACWY control vaccine. Enrollment into the trials was organized by age into subgroups of 18-55, 56-69 and 70-plus years, and those subgroups contained about 160, 30 and 59 TCR-sequenced participants, respectively. Results the study describes overall, beyond this receptor: In the small 56-69-year group, the increase in depth fell short of significance, most likely because of low power. Because no day 14 peak-response samples were available, the repertoires could be characterized only after the peak T cell response. The whole spike protein was spanned by vaccine-associated CD4 TCRs, and dominant responses were seen in regions 160-218 and 743-854. Most participants were white British and females outnumbered males, and the authors suggested that clonal diversity may have been underestimated. Reportedly, almost half of the unique spike-specific TCRs recognized epitopes lying outside the regions that are mutated in the B.1.351 and B.1.1.7 variants. After two AZD1222 doses, both the breadth and the depth of spike-specific TCRs were significantly higher than at day 0 and than in MenACWY recipients. Only a handful of AZD1222 recipients were SARS-CoV-2 seropositive at baseline, limiting conclusions about previously exposed vaccinees.

The cysteine opens and the phenylalanine closes a CDR3 of 18 amino acids. Here the CDR3 DNA is all that survives: 54 bases in frame from base 1. For this chain, trimming is 4 bases at the V end and 7 bases at the J end, and the number of junction bases without a gene match is 18. CDR1 is given as MNHNS and CDR2 as SASEGT, both from the germline V gene. The sample's time point label, in plain terms: about 28 days (+/-7) after the second vaccine dose. AZD1222 recipients whose second dose came at about 4 weeks and those whose second dose came at about 12 weeks were combined into one group, since spike-specific TCR depth and breadth did not differ between the two schedules. The vaccinee samples were drawn from two UK trials, COV001 and COV002, one of which was a single-blind randomized controlled phase 2/3 trial testing AZD1222 (ChAdOx1 nCoV-19) in healthy adults. For TCRbeta chain sequencing, PBMC samples from trial participants were taken at day 0 and at day 28 after the second dose.

The CDR3 regions of human TCRbeta chains were analyzed by immunosequencing. As for the original processing: TCRs in the repertoires were compared against a reference library of SARS-CoV-2-specific TCRs that had been generated with the MIRA antigen-specificity platform. Breadth was defined as the fraction of unique TCRs that were SARS-CoV-2-associated. Depth was defined as the fraction of total T cells that were SARS-CoV-2-associated. Using the MIRA data, every spike-specific TCR was mapped to the spike region that the TCR reacted to and assigned to either a CD4 or a CD8 class. Log10-transformed breadth and depth values were compared by one-way ANOVA with Sidak's multiple comparisons tests. TCRdb provides this immuneACCESS table in a form limited to in-frame rearrangements. Some clones are lacking; in checked studies, under half of them reflect an unresolved V gene, and why the rest are absent is not known. The DNA gave D and trimming, while V, J and clone size come from that table. Recorded for this sample are 120,000 or so clones; approximately 94% of them occurred a single time. The top ten hold approximately 2.8% of the sample.

This clone was seen only once. Its antigen specificity is not known. No much larger clone is present one base from it, and per-base qualities are unavailable. This TCR derives from an adult who received the AZD1222 COVID-19 vaccine. This chain joins TRBV6-1 to TRBJ2-7; TRBD2 fits 11 bases in the junction. The sample was peripheral blood, taken 28 days after the second AZD1222 dose. The CDR3 sequence is CASSGPGTSGSTRWEQYF. The nucleotide sequence reads as follows: TGTGCCAGCAGTGGCCCCGGGACTAGCGGCTCTACCCGCTGGGAGCAGTACTTC.